This section outlines one TCR beta chain sequence together with its context. The antigen remains undetermined. These data belong to a study of monozygotic twins with inflammatory bowel disease. Study results and caveats: Twins classed as concordant or discordant showed no difference in repertoire similarity, possibly from limited power. Especially with disease activity, IBD patients had fewer clonotypes in common with others than healthy twins did. Subtypes among T cells remained indistinguishable. A single strong clonotype or signal linked to IBD was not supported.

The germline V gene has CDR1 MNHEY and CDR2 SMNVEV (reference sequence). CDR3 length equals 14 residues. TCRdb derives one entry per CDR3 protein from the 5' RACE reads, leaving out DNA. The repertoire table contains 330,000 or so distinct CDR3 sequences. Sample: blood. This chain connects TRBV27 to TRBJ2-7. The receptor was derived from a human donor with ulcerative colitis or Crohn's disease, or a healthy co-twin of an affected twin (not recorded which). The CDR3 here is CASSSGYGSYEQYF.